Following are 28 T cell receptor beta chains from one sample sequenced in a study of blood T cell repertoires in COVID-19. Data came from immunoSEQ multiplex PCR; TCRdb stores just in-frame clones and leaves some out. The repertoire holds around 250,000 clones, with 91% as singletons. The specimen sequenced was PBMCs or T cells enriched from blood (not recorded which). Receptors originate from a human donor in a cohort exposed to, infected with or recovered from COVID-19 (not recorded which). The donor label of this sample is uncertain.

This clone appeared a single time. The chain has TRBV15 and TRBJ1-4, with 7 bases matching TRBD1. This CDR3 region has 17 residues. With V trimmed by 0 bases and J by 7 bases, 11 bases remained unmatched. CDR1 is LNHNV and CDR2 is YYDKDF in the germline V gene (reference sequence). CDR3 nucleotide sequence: TGTGCCACCAGCAGAGATACTAACAGGGGCCGAGGTGAAAAACTGTTTTTT. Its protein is CATSRDTNRGRGEKLFF.

CDR3 region: CASSWGQGTSGNTIYF. In nucleotides, the CDR3 is TGTGCCAGCAGCTGGGGACAGGGAACCTCTGGAAACACCATATATTTT. The gene calls are TRBV7-2 and TRBJ1-3, with TRBD1 matching 9 bases. J gave up 0 bases and V 4 bases, and 4 bases lay outside the gene matches. CDR1 SGHTA and CDR2 FQGNSA come from the germline V gene. The CDR3 loop spans 16 amino acids.

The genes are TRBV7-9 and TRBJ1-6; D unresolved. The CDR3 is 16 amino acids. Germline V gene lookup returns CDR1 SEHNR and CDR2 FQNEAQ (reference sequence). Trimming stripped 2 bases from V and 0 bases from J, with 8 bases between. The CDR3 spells CASSLWASSYNSPLHF. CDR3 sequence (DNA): TGTGCCAGCAGCTTATGGGCGAGCTCCTATAATTCACCCCTCCACTTT.

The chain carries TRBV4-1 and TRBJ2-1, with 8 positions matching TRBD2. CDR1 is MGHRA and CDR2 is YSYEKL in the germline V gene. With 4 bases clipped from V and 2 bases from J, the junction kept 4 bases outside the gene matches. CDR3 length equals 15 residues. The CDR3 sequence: CASSPKLAAYNEQFF. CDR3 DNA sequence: TGCGCCAGCAGCCCGAAACTAGCGGCCTACAATGAGCAGTTCTTC.

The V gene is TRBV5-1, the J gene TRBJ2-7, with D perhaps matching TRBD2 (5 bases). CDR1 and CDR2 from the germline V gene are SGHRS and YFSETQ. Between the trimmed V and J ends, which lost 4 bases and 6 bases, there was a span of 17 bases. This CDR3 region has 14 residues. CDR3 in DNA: TGCGCCAGCAGCCTTGGGCCAGTCCGGGGCGAGCAGTACTTC. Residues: CASSLGPVRGEQYF.

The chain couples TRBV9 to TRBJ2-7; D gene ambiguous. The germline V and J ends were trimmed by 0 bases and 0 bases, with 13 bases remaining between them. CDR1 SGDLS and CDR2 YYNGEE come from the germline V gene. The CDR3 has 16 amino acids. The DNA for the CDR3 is TGTGCCAGCAGCGTAGGCCCGATTCCGAGCTCCTACGAGCAGTACTTC. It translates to CASSVGPIPSSYEQYF.

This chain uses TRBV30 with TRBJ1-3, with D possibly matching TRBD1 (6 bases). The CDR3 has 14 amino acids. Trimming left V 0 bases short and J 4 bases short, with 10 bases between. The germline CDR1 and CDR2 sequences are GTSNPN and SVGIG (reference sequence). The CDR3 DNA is TGTGCCTGGAGTGTGCAGGGGTCGGGAAACACCATATATTTT. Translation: CAWSVQGSGNTIYF.

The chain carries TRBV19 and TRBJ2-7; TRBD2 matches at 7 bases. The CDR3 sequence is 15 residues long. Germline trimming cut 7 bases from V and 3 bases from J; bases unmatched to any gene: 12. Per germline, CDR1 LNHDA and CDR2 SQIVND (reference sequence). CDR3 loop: CASTAGDHRNYEQYF. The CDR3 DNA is TGTGCCAGTACCGCGGGGGACCACCGGAACTACGAGCAGTACTTC. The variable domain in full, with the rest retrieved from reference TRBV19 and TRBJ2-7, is DGGITQSPKYLFRKEGQNVTLSCEQNLNHDAMYWYRQDPGQGLRLIYYSQIVNDFQKGDIAEGYSVSREKKESFPLTVTSAQKNPTAFYLCASTAGDHRNYEQYFGPGTRLTVT.

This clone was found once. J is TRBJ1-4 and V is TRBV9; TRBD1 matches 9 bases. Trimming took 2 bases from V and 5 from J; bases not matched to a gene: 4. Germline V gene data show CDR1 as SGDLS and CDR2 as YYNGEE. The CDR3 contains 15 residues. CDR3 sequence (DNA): TGTGCCAGCAGCGTCAGACAGGGGGGGAATGAAAAACTGTTTTTT. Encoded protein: CASSVRQGGNEKLFF.

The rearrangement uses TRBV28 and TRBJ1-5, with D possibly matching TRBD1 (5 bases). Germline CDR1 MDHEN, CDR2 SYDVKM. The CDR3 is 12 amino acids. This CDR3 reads CASSGGDQPQHF. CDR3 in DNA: TGTGCAAGCTCGGGGGGAGACCAGCCCCAGCATTTT. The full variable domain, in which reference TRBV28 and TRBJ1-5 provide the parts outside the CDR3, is DVKVTQSSRYLVKRTGEKVFLECVQDMDHENMFWYRQDPGLGLRLIYFSYDVKMKEKGDIPEGYSVSREKKERFSLILESASTNQTSMYLCASSGGDQPQHFGDGTRLSIL.

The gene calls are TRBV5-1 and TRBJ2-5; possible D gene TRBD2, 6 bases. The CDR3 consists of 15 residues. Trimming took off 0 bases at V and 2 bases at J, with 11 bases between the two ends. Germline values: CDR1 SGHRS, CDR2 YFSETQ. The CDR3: CASSLGSGGQETQYF. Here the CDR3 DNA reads TGCGCCAGCAGCTTGGGCTCAGGAGGGCAAGAGACCCAGTACTTC.

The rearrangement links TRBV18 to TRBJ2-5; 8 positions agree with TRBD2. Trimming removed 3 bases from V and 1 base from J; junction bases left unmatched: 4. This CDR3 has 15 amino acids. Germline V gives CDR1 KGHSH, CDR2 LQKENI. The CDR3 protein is CASSPPAGGQETQYF. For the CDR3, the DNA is TGTGCCAGCTCACCCCCGGCGGGGGGCCAAGAGACCCAGTACTTC. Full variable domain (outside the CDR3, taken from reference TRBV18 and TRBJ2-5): NAGVMQNPRHLVRRRGQEARLRCSPMKGHSHVYWYRQLPEEGLKFMVYLQKENIIDESGMPKERFSAEFPKEGPSILRIQQVVRGDSAAYFCASSPPAGGQETQYFGPGTRLLVL.

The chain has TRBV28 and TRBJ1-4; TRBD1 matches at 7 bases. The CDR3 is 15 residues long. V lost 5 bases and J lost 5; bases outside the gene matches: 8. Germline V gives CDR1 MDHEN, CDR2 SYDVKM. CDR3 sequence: CASSGRDRVNEKLFF. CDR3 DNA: TGTGCCAGCAGTGGCCGGGACAGAGTAAATGAAAAACTGTTTTTT.

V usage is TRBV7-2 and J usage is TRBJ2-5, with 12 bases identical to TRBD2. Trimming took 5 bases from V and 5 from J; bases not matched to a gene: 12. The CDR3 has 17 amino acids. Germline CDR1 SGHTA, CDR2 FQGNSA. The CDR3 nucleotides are TGTGCCAGCAGCGACGGGCCTAGCGGGGGGGCCTCGGAGACCCAGTACTTC. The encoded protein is CASSDGPSGGASETQYF.

The CDR3 loop reads CAWGAYNQPQHF. In nucleotides, the CDR3 is TGTGCCTGGGGCGCGTACAATCAGCCCCAGCATTTT. V usage is TRBV30 and J usage is TRBJ1-5; no clear D. This CDR3 has 12 amino acids. Trimming pared 5 bases from V and 3 bases from J, leaving 8 bases between. Germline CDR1 and CDR2: GTSNPN and SVGIG (reference sequence).

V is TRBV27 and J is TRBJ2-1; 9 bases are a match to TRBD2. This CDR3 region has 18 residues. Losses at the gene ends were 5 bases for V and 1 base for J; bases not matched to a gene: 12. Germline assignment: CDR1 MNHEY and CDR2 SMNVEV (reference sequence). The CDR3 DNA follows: TGTGCCAGCAGTCCCCGGGCGGGGGGGCCGCAGTCCTACAATGAGCAGTTCTTC. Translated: CASSPRAGGPQSYNEQFF.

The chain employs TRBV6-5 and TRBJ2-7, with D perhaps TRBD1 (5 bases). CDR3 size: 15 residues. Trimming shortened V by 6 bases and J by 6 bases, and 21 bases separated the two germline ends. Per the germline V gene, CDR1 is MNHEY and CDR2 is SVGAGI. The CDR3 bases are TGTGCCAGCAGGGTAGGCAGGGAAAGGGGTGCCGAGCAGTACTTC. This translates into CASRVGRERGAEQYF.

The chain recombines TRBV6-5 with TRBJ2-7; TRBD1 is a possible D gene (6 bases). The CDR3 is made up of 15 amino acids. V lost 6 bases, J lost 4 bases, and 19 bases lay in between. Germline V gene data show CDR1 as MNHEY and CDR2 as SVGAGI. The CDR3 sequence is CASRTPRQARYEQYF. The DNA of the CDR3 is TGTGCCAGCAGAACGCCTCGACAGGCCCGGTACGAGCAGTACTTC.

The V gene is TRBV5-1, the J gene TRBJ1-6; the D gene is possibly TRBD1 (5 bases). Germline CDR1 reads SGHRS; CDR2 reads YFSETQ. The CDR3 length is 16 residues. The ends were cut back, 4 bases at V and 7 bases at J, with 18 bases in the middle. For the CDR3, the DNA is TGCGCCAGCAGCCCGATGACAGATATCGCGAATTCACCCCTCCACTTT. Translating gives CASSPMTDIANSPLHF.

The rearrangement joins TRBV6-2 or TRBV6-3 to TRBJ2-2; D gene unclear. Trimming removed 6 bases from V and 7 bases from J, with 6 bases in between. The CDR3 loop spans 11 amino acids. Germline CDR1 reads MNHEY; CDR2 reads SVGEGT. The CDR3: CASSRDGELFF. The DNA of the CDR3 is TGTGCCAGCAGCCGAGACGGGGAGCTGTTTTTT.

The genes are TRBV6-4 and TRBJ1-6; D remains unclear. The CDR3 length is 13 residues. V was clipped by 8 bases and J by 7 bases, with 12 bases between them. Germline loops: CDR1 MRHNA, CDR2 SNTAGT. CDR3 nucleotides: TGTGCCAGCGGTAAGGACTCAAATTCACCCCTCCACTTT. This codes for CASGKDSNSPLHF.

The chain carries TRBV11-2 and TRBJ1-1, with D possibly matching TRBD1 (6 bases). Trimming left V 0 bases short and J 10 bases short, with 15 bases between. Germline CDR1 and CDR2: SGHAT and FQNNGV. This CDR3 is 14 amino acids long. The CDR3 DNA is TGTGCCAGCAGCTTAGAAGGACAGACCCAAACAGCTTTCTTT. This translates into CASSLEGQTQTAFF.

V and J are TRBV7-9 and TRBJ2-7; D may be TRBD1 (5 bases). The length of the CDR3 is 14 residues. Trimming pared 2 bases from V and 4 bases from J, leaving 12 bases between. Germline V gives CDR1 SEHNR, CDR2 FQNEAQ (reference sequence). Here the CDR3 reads CASSLQAGLYEQYF. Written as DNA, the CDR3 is TGTGCCAGCAGCTTACAGGCAGGGTTATACGAGCAGTACTTC. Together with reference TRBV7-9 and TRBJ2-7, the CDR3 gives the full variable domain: DTGVSQNPRHKITKRGQNVTFRCDPISEHNRLYWYRQTLGQGPEFLTYFQNEAQLEKSRLLSDRFSAERPKGSFSTLEIQRTEQGDSAMYLCASSLQAGLYEQYFGPGTRLTVT.

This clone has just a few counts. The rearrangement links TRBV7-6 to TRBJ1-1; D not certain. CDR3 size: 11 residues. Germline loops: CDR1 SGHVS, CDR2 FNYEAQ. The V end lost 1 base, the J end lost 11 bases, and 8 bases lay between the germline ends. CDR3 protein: CASSLGGLAFF. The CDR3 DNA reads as TGTGCCAGCAGCTTAGGAGGGTTGGCTTTCTTT.

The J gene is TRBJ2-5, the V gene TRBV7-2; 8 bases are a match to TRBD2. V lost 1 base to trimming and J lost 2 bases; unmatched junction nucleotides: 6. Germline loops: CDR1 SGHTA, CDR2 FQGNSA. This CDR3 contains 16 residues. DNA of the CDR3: TGTGCCAGCAGCTTAGAAGATAGCGGGGCTCAAGAGACCCAGTACTTC. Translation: CASSLEDSGAQETQYF.

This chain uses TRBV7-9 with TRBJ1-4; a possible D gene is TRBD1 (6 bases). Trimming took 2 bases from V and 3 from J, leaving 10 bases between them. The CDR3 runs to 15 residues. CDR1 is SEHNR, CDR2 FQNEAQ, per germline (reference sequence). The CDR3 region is CASSLSEGANEKLFF. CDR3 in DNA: TGTGCCAGCAGCTTAAGTGAGGGGGCTAATGAAAAACTGTTTTTT.

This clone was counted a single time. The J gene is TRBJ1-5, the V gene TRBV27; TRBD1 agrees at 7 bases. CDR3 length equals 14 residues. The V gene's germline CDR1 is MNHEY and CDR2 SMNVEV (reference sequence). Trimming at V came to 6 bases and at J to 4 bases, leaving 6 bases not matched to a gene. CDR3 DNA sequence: TGTGCCAGCAGGCGACAGGGTAATAATCAGCCCCAGCATTTT. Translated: CASRRQGNNQPQHF.

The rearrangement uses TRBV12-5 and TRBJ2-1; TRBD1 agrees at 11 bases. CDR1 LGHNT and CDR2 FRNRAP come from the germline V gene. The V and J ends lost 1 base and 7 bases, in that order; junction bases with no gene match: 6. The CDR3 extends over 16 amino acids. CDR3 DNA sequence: TGTGCTAGTGGTTTGGCCGGGACAGGGGGTCGGAATGAGCAGTTCTTC. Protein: CASGLAGTGGRNEQFF. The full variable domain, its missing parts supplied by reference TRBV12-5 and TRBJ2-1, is DARVTQTPRHKVTEMGQEVTMRCQPILGHNTVFWYRQTMMQGLELLAYFRNRAPLDDSGMPKDRFSAEMPDATLATLKIQPSEPRDSAVYFCASGLAGTGGRNEQFFGPGTRLTVL.